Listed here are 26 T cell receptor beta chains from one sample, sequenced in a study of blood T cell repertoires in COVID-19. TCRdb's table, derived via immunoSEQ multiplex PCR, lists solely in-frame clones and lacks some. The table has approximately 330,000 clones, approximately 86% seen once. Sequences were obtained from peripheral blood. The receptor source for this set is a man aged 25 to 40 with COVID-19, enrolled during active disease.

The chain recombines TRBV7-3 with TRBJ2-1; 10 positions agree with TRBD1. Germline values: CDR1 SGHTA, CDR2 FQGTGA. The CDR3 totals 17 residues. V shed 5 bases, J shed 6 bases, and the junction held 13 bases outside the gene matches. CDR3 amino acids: CASSDPPGTGAPNEQFF. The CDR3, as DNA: TGTGCCAGCAGCGACCCGCCCGGGACAGGGGCCCCCAATGAGCAGTTCTTC.

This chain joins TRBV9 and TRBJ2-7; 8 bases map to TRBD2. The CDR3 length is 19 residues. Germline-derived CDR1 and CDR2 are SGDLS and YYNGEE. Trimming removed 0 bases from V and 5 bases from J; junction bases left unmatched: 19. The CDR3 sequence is CASSVGLSAGALGSHEQYF. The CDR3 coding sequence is TGTGCCAGCAGCGTAGGACTGTCAGCGGGGGCCCTAGGTAGCCACGAGCAGTACTTC.

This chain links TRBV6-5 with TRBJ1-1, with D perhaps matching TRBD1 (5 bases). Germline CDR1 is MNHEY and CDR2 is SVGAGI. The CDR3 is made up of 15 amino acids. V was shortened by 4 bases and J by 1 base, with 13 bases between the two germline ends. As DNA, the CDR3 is TGTGCCAGCAGTTTCCAGACGACAGAGAACACTGAAGCTTTCTTT. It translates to CASSFQTTENTEAFF.

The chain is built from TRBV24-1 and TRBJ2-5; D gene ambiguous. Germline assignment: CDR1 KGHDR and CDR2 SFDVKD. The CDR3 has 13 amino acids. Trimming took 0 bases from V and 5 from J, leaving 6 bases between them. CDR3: CATSDLRRETQYF. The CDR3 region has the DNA TGTGCCACCAGTGATTTGAGGCGGGAGACCCAGTACTTC.

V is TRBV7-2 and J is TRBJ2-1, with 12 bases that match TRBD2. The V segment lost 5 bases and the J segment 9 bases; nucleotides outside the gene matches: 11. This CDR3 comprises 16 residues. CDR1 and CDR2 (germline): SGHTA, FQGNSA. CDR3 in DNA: TGTGCCAGCAGCCCCGGACTAGCGGGATGGTTTGGTGAGCAGTTCTTC. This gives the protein CASSPGLAGWFGEQFF. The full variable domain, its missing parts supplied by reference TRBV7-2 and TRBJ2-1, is GAGVSQSPSNKVTEKGKDVELRCDPISGHTALYWYRQSLGQGLEFLIYFQGNSAPDKSGLPSDRFSAERTGGSVSTLTIQRTQQEDSAVYLCASSPGLAGWFGEQFFGPGTRLTVL.

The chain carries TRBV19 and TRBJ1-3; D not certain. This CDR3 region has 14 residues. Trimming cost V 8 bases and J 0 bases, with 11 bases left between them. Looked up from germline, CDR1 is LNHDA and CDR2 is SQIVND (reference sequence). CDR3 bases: TGTGCCAGTTCATTCCGGGTCTCTGGAAACACCATATATTTT. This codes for CASSFRVSGNTIYF.

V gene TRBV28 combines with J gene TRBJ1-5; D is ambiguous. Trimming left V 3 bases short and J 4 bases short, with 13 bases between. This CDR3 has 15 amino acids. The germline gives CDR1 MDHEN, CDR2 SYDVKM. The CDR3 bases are TGTGCCAGCAGTTTCTACGGACGGACTAATCAGCCCCAGCATTTT. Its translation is CASSFYGRTNQPQHF. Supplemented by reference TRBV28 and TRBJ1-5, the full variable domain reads DVKVTQSSRYLVKRTGEKVFLECVQDMDHENMFWYRQDPGLGLRLIYFSYDVKMKEKGDIPEGYSVSREKKERFSLILESASTNQTSMYLCASSFYGRTNQPQHFGDGTRLSIL.

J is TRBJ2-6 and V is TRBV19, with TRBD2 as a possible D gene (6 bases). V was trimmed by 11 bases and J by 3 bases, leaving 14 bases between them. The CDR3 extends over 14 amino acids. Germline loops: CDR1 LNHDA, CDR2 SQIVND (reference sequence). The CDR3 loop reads CASLGGFGANVLTF. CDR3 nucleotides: TGTGCCTCCCTCGGGGGTTTTGGGGCCAACGTCCTGACTTTC.

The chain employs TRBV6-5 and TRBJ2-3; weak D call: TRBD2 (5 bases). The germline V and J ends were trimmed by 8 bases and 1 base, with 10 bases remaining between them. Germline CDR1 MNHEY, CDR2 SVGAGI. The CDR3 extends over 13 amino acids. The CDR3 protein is CASRGYGTDTQYF. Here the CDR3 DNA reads TGTGCCAGCCGAGGGTATGGCACAGATACGCAGTATTTT.

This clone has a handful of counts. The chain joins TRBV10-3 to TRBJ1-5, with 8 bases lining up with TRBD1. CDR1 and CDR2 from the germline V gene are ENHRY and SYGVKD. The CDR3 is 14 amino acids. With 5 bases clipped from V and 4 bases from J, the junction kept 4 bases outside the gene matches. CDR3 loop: CAISSGGDNQPQHF. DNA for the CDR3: TGTGCCATCAGTTCAGGGGGCGATAATCAGCCCCAGCATTTT.

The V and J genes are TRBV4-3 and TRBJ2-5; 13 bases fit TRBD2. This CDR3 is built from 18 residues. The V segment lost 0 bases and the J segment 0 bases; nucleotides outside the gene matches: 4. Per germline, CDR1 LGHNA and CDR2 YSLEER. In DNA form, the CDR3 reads TGCGCCAGCAGCCAAGAACTAGCGGGGGGGCGCCACCAAGAGACCCAGTACTTC. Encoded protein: CASSQELAGGRHQETQYF.

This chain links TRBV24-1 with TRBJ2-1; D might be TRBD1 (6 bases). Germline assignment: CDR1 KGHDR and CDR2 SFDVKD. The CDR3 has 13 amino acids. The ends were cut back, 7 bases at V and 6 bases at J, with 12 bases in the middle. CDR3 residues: CATRARGSNEQFF. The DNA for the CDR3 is TGTGCCACCAGGGCGAGGGGGTCCAATGAGCAGTTCTTC.

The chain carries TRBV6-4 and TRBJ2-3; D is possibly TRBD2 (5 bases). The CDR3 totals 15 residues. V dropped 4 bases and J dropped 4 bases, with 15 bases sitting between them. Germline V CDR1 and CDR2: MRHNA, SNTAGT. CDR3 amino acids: CASSVEGLVADTQYF. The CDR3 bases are TGTGCCAGCAGTGTCGAGGGCCTCGTCGCAGATACGCAGTATTTT.

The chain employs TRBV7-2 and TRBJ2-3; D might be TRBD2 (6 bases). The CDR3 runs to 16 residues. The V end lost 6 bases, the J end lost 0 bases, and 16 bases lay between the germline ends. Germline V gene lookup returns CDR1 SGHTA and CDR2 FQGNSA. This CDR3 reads CASRVGTHASTDTQYF. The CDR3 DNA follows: TGTGCCAGCAGAGTTGGGACTCACGCCAGCACAGATACGCAGTATTTT.

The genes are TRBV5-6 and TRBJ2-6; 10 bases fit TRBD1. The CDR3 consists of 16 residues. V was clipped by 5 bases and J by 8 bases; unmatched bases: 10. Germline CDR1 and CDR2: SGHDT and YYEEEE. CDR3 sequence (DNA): TGTGCCAGCAGTTTGAGGACAGGGGGTTACTCCAACGTCCTGACTTTC. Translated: CASSLRTGGYSNVLTF.

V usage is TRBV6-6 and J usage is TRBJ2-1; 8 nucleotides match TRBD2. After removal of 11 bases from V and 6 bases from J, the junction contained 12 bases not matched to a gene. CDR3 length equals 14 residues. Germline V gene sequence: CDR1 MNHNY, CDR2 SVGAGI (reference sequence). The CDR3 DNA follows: TGTGCCGTTGGAACGGGAGGGCCGGGCAATGAGCAGTTCTTC. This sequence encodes CAVGTGGPGNEQFF.

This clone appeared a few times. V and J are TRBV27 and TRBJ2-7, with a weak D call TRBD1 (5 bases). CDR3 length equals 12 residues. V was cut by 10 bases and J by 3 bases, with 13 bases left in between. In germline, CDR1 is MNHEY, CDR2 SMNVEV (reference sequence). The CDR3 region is CATQGTDYEQYF. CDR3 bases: TGTGCCACTCAGGGAACGGACTACGAGCAGTACTTC.

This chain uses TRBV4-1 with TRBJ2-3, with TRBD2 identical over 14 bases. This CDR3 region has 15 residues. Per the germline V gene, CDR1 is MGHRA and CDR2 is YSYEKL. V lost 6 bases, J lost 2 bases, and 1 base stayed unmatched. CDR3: CASRTSGGDTDTQYF. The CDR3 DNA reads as TGCGCCAGCAGGACTAGCGGGGGGGACACAGATACGCAGTATTTT.

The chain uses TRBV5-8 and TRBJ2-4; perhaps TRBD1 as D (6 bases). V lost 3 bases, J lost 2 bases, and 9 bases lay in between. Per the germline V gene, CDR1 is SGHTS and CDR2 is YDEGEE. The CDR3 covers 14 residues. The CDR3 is CASSWTETKNIQYF. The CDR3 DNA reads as TGTGCCAGCAGCTGGACAGAGACCAAAAACATTCAGTACTTC.

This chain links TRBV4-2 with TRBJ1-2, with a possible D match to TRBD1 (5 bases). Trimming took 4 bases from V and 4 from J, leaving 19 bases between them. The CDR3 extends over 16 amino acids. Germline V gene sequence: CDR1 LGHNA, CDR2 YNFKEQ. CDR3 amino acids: CASSRRSTGPFYGYTF. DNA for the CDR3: TGTGCCAGCAGCCGCCGGTCCACAGGACCCTTCTATGGCTACACCTTC.

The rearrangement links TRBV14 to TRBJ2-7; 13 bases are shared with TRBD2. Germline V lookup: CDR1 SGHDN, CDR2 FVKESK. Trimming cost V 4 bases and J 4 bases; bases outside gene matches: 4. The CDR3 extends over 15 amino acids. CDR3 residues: CASSRPGLAGYEQYF. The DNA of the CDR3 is TGTGCCAGCAGCCGGCCGGGACTAGCGGGATACGAGCAGTACTTC.

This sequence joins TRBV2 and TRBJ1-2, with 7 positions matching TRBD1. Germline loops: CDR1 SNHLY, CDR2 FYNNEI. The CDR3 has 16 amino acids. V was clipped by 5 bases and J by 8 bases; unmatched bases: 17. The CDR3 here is CASSFDRAPLLEGYTF. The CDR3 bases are TGTGCCAGCAGTTTCGACAGGGCTCCTCTATTGGAAGGCTACACCTTC. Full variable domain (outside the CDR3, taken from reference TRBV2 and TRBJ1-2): EPEVTQTPSHQVTQMGQEVILRCVPISNHLYFYWYRQILGQKVEFLVSFYNNEISEKSEIFDDQFSVERPDGSNFTLKIRSTKLEDSAMYFCASSFDRAPLLEGYTFGSGTRLTVV.

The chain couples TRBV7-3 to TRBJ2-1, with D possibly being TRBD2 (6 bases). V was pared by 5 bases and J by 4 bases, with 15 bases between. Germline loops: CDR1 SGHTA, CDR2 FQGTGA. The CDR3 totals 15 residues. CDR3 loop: CASSPGSGGYNEQFF. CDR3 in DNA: TGTGCCAGCAGCCCCGGGAGTGGGGGTTACAATGAGCAGTTCTTC.

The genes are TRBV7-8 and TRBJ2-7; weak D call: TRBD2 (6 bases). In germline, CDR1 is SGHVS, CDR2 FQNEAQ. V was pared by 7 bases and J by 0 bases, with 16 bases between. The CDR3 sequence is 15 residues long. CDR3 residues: CASNSFGGSSYEQYF. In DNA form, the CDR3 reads TGTGCCAGCAATTCGTTTGGGGGGAGCTCCTACGAGCAGTACTTC.

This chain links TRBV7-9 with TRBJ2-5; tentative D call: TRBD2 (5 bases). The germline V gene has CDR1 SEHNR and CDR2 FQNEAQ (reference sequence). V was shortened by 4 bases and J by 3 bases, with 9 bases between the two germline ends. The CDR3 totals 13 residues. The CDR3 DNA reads TGTGCCAGCAGCTATAGGGAGAAAGAGACCCAGTACTTC. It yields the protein CASSYREKETQYF.

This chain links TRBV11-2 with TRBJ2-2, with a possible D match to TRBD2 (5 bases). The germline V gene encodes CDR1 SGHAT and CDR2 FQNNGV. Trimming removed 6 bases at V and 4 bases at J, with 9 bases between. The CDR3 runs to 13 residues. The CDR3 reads CASSLDFTGELFF. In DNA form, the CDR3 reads TGTGCCAGCAGTTTGGACTTCACCGGGGAGCTGTTTTTT.